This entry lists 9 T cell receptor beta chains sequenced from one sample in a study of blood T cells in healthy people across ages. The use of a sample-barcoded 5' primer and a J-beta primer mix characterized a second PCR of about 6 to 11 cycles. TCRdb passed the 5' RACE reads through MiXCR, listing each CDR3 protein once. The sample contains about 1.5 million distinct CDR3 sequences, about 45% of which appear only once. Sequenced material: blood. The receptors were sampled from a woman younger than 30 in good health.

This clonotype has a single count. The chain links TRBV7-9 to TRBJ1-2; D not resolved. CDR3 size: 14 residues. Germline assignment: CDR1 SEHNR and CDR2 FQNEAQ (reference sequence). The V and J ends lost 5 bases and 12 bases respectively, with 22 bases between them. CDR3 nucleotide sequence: TGTGCCAGCAGCGTAGATGGGTTAACTATGGCTAACACCTTC. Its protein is CASSVDGLTMANTF.

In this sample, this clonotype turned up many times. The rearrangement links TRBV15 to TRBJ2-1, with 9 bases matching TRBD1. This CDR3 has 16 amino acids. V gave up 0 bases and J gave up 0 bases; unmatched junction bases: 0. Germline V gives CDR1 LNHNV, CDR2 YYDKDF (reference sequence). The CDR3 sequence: CATSRETGGSYNEQFF. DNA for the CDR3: TGTGCCACCAGCAGAGAGACAGGGGGCTCCTACAATGAGCAGTTCTTC. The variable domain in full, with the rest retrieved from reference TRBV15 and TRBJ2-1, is DAMVIQNPRYQVTQFGKPVTLSCSQTLNHNVMYWYQQKSSQAPKLLFHYYDKDFNNEADTPDNFQSRRPNTSFCFLDIRSPGLGDTAMYLCATSRETGGSYNEQFFGPGTRLTVL.

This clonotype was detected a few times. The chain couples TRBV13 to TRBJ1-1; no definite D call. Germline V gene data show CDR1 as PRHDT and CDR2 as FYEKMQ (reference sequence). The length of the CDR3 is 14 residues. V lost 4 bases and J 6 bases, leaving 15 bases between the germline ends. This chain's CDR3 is CASSWPTSGPEAFF. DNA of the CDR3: TGTGCCAGCAGCTGGCCAACGAGTGGGCCTGAAGCTTTCTTT.

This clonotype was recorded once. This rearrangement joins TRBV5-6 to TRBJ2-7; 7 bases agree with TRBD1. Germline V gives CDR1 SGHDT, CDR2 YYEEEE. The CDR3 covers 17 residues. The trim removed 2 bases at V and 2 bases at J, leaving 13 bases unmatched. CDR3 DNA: TGTGCCAGCAGCTTAACCTACACCGGGACAGCGGCCTACGAGCAGTACTTC. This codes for CASSLTYTGTAAYEQYF.

CDR3 loop: CASIKLAGGLDTQYF. The CDR3 DNA follows: TGTGCCAGCATTAAACTAGCGGGGGGGTTGGATACGCAGTATTTT. The rearrangement uses TRBV27 and TRBJ2-3, with 13 bases identical to TRBD2. There are 15 residues in the CDR3. Trimming removed 7 bases from V and 6 bases from J; junction bases left unmatched: 7. Germline CDR1 is MNHEY and CDR2 is SMNVEV (reference sequence).

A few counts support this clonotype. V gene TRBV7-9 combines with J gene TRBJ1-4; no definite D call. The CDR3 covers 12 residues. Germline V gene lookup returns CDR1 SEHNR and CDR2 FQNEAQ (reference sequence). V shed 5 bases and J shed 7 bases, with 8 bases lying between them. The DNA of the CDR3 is TGTGCCAGCAGCCGCTTTTTTGAAAAACTGTTTTTT. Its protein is CASSRFFEKLFF.

CDR3 sequence reads: CSAARGLGIYEQYF. The CDR3 nucleotides read TGCAGTGCTGCTAGGGGGCTAGGGATATACGAGCAGTACTTC. The chain carries TRBV20-1 and TRBJ2-7; 7 nucleotides line up with TRBD1. The germline CDR1 and CDR2 sequences are DFQATT and SNEGSKA (reference sequence). V shed 5 bases and J 4 bases; nucleotides not matched to a gene: 11. The CDR3 contains 14 residues.

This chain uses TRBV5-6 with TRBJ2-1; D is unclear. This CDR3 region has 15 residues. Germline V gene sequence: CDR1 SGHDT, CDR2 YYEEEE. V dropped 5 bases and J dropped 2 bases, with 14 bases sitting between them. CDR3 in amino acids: CASSPGARTYNEQFF. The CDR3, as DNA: TGTGCCAGCAGTCCCGGCGCGCGAACCTACAATGAGCAGTTCTTC.

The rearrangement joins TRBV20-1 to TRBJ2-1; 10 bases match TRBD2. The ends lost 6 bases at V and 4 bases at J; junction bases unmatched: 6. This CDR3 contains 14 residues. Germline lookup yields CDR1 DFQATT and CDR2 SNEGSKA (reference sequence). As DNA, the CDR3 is TGCAGTGCCCCGGGACTAGCGATTTACAATGAGCAGTTCTTC. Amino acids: CSAPGLAIYNEQFF.